This entry concerns a single T cell receptor beta chain. Its matching antigen is unknown. Here immunoSEQ multiplex PCR was the method, and the copy in TCRdb shows in-frame clones only, minus some. The sample consists of about 2.1 million clones, about 93% of them appearing once. This specimen comes from a study of shared clonotypes between healthy human individuals. Study-wide findings and caveats: Few donors restricted represented genetic and exposure-history diversity. Memory subsets generally showed smaller estimated richness than naive subsets did.

It was CD45RO-negative cells, positively selected for CCR7, that made up naive CD8 cells, with terminally differentiated effector memory CD45RA+ cells excluded. CDR1 is SEHNR and CDR2 is FQNEAQ in the germline V gene (reference sequence). Trimming cost V 3 bases and J 1 base, with 9 bases left between them. The CDR3 loop spans 15 amino acids. This rearrangement joins TRBV7-9 to TRBJ2-2; unclear D gene. The sample comprised naive CD8+ T cells from PBMCs. The receptor was isolated from a man aged 18 to 30 in good health. Some clones in this sample may be carry-over from other donors' samples. CDR3 region: CASSFRVGNTGELFF. The CDR3 bases are TGTGCCAGCAGCTTTAGGGTTGGGAACACCGGGGAGCTGTTTTTT.